This TCR beta chain was captured by sequencing in a study of post-analysis software for immune sequencing data. General observations from the study: Multiple sclerosis patients had significantly lower normalized Chao1 diversity than controls. Compared with controls, patients had more of five TRBV segments, including TRBV5-6, TRBV5-1 and TRBV20-1.

This clonotype was detected only a few times. Its antigen is as yet unknown. In germline, CDR1 is SQVTM, CDR2 ANQGSEA. This CDR3 is built from 14 residues. Trimming pared 7 bases from V and 9 bases from J, leaving 22 bases between. Unique molecular identifiers tagged the TCR beta cDNA libraries. It was from about 0.98 to 11 million T cells that about half a million cDNA molecules came. MiXCR, applied by TCRdb to the PCR reads, yields one record per CDR3 protein. The sample lists more than 350,000 distinct CDR3 sequences, 30% to 45% occurring once. The clonotype was recovered from a girl between 2 and 10 years old with multiple sclerosis. This chain uses TRBV29-1 with TRBJ2-1; possibly TRBD1 for D (6 bases). The sample was blood. Here the CDR3 reads CSAPPGHARTEQFF. The CDR3, as DNA: TGCAGCGCTCCGCCGGGACACGCAAGGACTGAGCAGTTCTTC.